This TCR beta chain was identified during a study of shared clonotypes between healthy human individuals. Naive CD8 cells comprised CD45RO-negative, CCR7-positively selected cells, excluding terminally differentiated effector memory CD45RA+ cells. Findings and limits, study-wide: In contrast to clonotypes shared by all four donors, non-shared clonotypes had lower generation probabilities.

Profiling relied on immunoSEQ multiplex PCR, and the TCRdb table lists in-frame clones only, not all of them. The sample shows roughly 770,000 clones, roughly 96% of them seen only once. Worth noting for this clone: Its antigen remains unidentified.

This clonotype was sampled from a man aged 25-45 years in good health. The specimen was naive CD8+ T cells sorted from blood.

The CDR3 coding sequence is TGTGCCAGCAGCTTAGCGGGTAGTGGGGGCCTGCTTTGGGGCGAGCAGTACTTC. It encodes CASSLAGSGGLLWGEQYF. This sequence joins TRBV7-8 and TRBJ2-7, with D tentatively TRBD1 (6 bases). Per the germline V gene, CDR1 is SGHVS and CDR2 is FQNEAQ. Trimming left V 0 bases short and J 6 bases short, with 24 bases between. The CDR3 covers 18 residues.